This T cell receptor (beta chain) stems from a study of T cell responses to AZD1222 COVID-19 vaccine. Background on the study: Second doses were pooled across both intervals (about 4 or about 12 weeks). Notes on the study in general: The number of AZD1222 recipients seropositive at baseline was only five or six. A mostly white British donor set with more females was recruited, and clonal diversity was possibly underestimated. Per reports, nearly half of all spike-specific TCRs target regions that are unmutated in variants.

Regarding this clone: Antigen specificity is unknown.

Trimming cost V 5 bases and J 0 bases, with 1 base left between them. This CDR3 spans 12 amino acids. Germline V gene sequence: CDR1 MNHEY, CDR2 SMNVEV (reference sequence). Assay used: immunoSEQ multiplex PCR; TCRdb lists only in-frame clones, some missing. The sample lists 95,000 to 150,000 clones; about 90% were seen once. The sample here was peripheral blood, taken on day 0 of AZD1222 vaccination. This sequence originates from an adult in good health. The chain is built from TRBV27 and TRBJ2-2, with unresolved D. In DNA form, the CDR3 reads TGTGCCAGCAGTCCGAACACCGGGGAGCTGTTTTTT. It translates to CASSPNTGELFF.